This T cell receptor beta chain came from a study of blood T cells in healthy people across ages. Sample-barcoded 5' priming and a J-beta primer mix drove a second PCR of roughly 7 to 11 cycles. All samples gave at least 2.5 million CDR3-containing paired-end reads. TCRdb re-analysed the 5' RACE reads in MiXCR, keeping a single row per CDR3 protein. The repertoire holds approximately 490,000 distinct CDR3 sequences, with around 24% as singletons. Researchers report isolating at least 6.5 million PBMCs per sample. A further study also used this sample, focusing on T cells of mothers and their children.

The sequencing input was blood. This sequence was found in a boy between 10 and 17 years old in good health.

The CDR3 bases are TGTGCCTGGAGTGTGCCCGGATCTGGAAACACCATATATTTT. It translates to CAWSVPGSGNTIYF. The chain employs TRBV30 and TRBJ1-3; D ambiguous. CDR1 GTSNPN and CDR2 SVGIG come from the germline V gene (reference sequence). This CDR3 contains 14 residues. Trimming pared 0 bases from V and 1 base from J, leaving 7 bases between.